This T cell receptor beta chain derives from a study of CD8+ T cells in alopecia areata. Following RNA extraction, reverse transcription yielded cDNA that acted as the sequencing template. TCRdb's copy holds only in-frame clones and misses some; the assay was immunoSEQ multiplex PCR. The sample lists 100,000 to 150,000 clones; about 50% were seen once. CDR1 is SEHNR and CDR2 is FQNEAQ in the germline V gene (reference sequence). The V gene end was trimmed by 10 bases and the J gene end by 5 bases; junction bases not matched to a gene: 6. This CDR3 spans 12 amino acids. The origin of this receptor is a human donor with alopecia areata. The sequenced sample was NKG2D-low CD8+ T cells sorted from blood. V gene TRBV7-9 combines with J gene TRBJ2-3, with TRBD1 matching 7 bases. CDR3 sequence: CATNGTVDTQYF. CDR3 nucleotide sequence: TGTGCCACGAACGGGACAGTAGATACGCAGTATTTT.